The T cell receptor (beta chain) under discussion was sequenced for a study of cytomegalovirus exposure and HLA in healthy donors. Overall study: From donors who were HLA-typed, an early data release held around 85 million unique TCRs.

Primers: 60 Vbeta forward and 13 Jbeta reverse. The protocol was immunoSEQ multiplex PCR, while the TCRdb copy is restricted to in-frame clones and leaves out a portion. The sample carries about 150,000 clones, more than 75% recorded once. The CDR3 consists of 16 residues. J was trimmed by 5 bases and V by 2 bases; bases with no gene match: 10. Germline assignment: CDR1 MGHDK and CDR2 SYGVNS. Specimen: PBMCs. The clonotype was recovered from a man aged 25-40 years in good health and CMV-seropositive. The chain couples TRBV25-1 to TRBJ2-5; 8 positions match TRBD1. The CDR3 protein is CASSEMDRASWETQYF. The CDR3 bases are TGTGCCAGCAGTGAAATGGACAGGGCGAGTTGGGAGACCCAGTACTTC.